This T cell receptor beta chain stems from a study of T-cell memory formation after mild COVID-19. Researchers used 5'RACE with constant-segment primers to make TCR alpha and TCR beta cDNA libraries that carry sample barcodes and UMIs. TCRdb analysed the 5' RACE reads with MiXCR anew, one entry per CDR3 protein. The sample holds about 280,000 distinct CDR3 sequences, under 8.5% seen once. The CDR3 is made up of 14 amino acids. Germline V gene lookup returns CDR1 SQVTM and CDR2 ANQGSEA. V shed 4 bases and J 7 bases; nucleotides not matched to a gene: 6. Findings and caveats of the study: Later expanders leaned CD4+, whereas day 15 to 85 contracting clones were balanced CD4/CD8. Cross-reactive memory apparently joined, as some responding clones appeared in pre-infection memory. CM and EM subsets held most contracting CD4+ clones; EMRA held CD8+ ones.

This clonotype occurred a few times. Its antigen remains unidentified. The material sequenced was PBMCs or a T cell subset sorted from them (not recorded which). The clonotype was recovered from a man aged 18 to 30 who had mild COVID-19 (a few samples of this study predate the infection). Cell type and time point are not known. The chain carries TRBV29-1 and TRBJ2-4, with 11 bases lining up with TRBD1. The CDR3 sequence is CSVGVGQGANIQYF. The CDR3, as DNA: TGCAGCGTTGGGGTAGGACAGGGGGCCAACATTCAGTACTTC.